A selection of T cell receptor beta chains follows, all from one sample in a study of cytotoxic CD8 clonotypes in ibrutinib-treated CLL. Repertoires were generated with immunoSEQ multiplex PCR, while TCRdb's copy carries only in-frame clones and drops some. Seen here are 150,000 to 200,000 clones, roughly 84% observed once, and the top ten hold around 3.1%. The source was PBMCs, collected at disease progression, from a patient treated with ibrutinib. These receptors originate from a human donor with chronic lymphocytic leukemia. CDR3s leave out the opening cysteine and the closing phenylalanine or tryptophan.

TRBJ1-5	TRBV2	ASSRRDSRYSNQPQH
TRBJ2-3	TRBV5-1	ASSLDVMSGRTVTADTQY
TRBJ2-7	TRBV28	ASSFSGYKQY
TRBJ1-1	TRBV5-8	ASSLTGGAVTEAF
TRBJ2-7	TRBV18	ASSATSGSYEQY
TRBJ2-3	TRBV27	ASRSTSGRWGADTQY
TRBJ1-5	TRBV5-6	ASSSMWGNQPQH
TRBJ2-2	TRBV7-7	ASSWGQGGTGELF
TRBJ1-1	TRBV30	AADRGGTEAF
TRBJ2-1	TRBV6-1	ASSESAGGFNEQF
TRBJ1-1	TRBV6-6	ASSRPTEASEAF
TRBJ2-1	TRBV11-2	ASSLDLRVAGGPSYNEQF
TRBJ2-5	TRBV2	ASSGQGMWETQY
TRBJ1-2	TRBV5-7	ASSLVGAGGYT
TRBJ1-5	TRBV18	ASSPIVQGSKNQPQH
TRBJ2-7	TRBV5-1	ASSLGGADEQY
TRBJ2-7	TRBV5-1	ASSPGFGREQY
TRBJ1-1	TRBV27	ASSLWAGGVNTEAF
TRBJ1-5	TRBV30	AWGWRNQPQH
TRBJ1-1	TRBV6-1	ASSERWVSGTEAF
TRBJ2-3	TRBV19	ASSSRAKNLAGGIPY
TRBJ2-7	TRBV5-4	ASSLDGTGREQY
TRBJ2-7	TRBV10-3	AIRWDRETYEQY
TRBJ2-1	TRBV6-1	ALPAGEEQF
TRBJ1-2	TRBV7-9	ASSLIRTQNRGYT
TRBJ2-3	TRBV11-1	ASSPDRLEDTQY
TRBJ2-2	TRBV29-1	SVASQMGYTGELF
TRBJ1-5	TRBV19	ATKRGQGYQPQH
TRBJ2-6	TRBV28	ASSPPGGLANVLT
TRBJ2-1	TRBV5-1	ASSLGFGVVWPEQF
TRBJ1-1	TRBV11-2	ASSLEVKGPTEAF
TRBJ2-7	TRBV7-2	ASSSLAGGLYEQY
TRBJ1-1	TRBV18	ASSPDPGNTEAF
TRBJ2-2	TRBV2	ASSENLRGTGELF
TRBJ1-1	TRBV6-6	ASKGTTMNTEAF
TRBJ2-2	TRBV2	ASRNHPGQGGSATGELF
TRBJ1-2	TRBV5-1	ASSLETVVSGYT
TRBJ2-7	TRBV6-1	ASSEVWGPYEQY
TRBJ1-1	TRBV28	ASSSHRGGSEAF
TRBJ2-2	TRBV28	ASSLFGRNTGELF
TRBJ2-1	TRBV11-1	ASSLGLAGDNEQF
TRBJ2-2	TRBV19	ASSLGANTGELF
TRBJ2-7	TRBV7-8	ASSSQGGTYEQY
TRBJ2-7	TRBV2	ASSENLAASGSRYEQY
TRBJ1-5	TRBV10-3	AISVGGDSNQPQH
TRBJ2-7	TRBV7-9	ASSLGTNGGSSYEQY
TRBJ1-2	TRBV5-5	ASSLPTGNYGYT
TRBJ2-7	TRBV25-1	ASRGTEKYEQY
TRBJ2-3	TRBV28	ASPSTLAGGWNTQY
TRBJ2-6	TRBV5-6	ASSSQGFGANVLT